This is a list of T cell receptor beta chains from one sample in a study of cytotoxic CD8 clonotypes in ibrutinib-treated CLL. TCRdb's copy holds only in-frame clones and misses some; the assay was immunoSEQ multiplex PCR. The data contain 120,000 to 150,000 clones, around 77% of them seen just once; the ten biggest clones take up around 30%. The input for sequencing was PBMCs, taken after 12 months of ibrutinib treatment. These receptors were taken from a human donor with chronic lymphocytic leukemia. Both conserved end residues are part of each CDR3. The D gene is left open where the match is weak. Only some rows state a clone size, as once, few, many or a class for expanded clones.

few	15	TRBV28	TRBJ1-4	.	TGTGCCAGCAGTTTTTCGGGAAGTTCTAATGAAAAACTGTTTTTT	CASSFSGSSNEKLFF
once	17	TRBV28	TRBJ2-1	.	TGTGCCAGCAGTTTATTGGGCTACTCCAAAACGTACAATGAGCAGTTCTTC	CASSLLGYSKTYNEQFF
.	12	TRBV7-2	TRBJ2-3	.	TGTGCCAGCAGGACTAGCACAGATACGCAGTATTTT	CASRTSTDTQYF
.	16	TRBV7-2	TRBJ2-4	TRBD2	TGTGCCAGCAGCTTAGCGGGGGGGAATGTTGGGAACATTCAGTACTTC	CASSLAGGNVGNIQYF
.	15	TRBV11-2	TRBJ2-7	.	TGTGCCAGCAGCTTAGTTGACGTAGGGTCCTACGAGCAGTACTTC	CASSLVDVGSYEQYF
.	18	TRBV11-3	TRBJ2-5	TRBD2	TGTGCCAGCAGCTTAAATCGTCTTAGCGGGTTACTCCAAGAGACCCAGTACTTC	CASSLNRLSGLLQETQYF
.	11	TRBV6-5	TRBJ1-1	.	TGTGCCACTATTGGACAGTCTGAAGCTTTCTTT	CATIGQSEAFF
.	15	TRBV18	TRBJ2-2	.	TGTGCCAGCTCACCTCGGGACTTAGTGGCCGGGGAGCTGTTTTTT	CASSPRDLVAGELFF
once	12	TRBV2	TRBJ2-5	.	TGTGCCAGCAGGGAGCGAGGGGAGACCCAGTACTTC	CASRERGETQYF
.	12	TRBV18	TRBJ1-1	.	TGTGCCAGCTCATCCATGAACACTGAAGCTTTCTTT	CASSSMNTEAFF
.	13	TRBV5-6	TRBJ2-7	.	TGTGCCAGCAGCTTGGAAGTCGAGGGAAGGCAGTACTTC	CASSLEVEGRQYF
.	15	TRBV7-9	TRBJ1-2	.	TGTGCCAGCAGCCCCAAGACCGGGAACAGCCGGGGCTACACCTTC	CASSPKTGNSRGYTF
.	14	TRBV19	TRBJ1-1	.	TGTGCCAGTAGTTTCACAGGAGGTGTCTCTGAAGCTTTCTTT	CASSFTGGVSEAFF
once	13	TRBV5-1	TRBJ2-7	.	TGCGCCAGCAAGGGCCAAAGCTCCTACGAGCAGTACTTC	CASKGQSSYEQYF
few	12	TRBV30	TRBJ1-6	.	TGTGCCTGGAGTGTACTTGGTTCACCCCTCCACTTT	CAWSVLGSPLHF
.	16	TRBV28	TRBJ2-3	.	TGTGCCAGCAGTTTTTTAGCAGGGCAGAGGACAGATACGCAGTATTTT	CASSFLAGQRTDTQYF
medium-sized	14	TRBV11-1	TRBJ2-7	.	TGTGCCAGCAGCTTCCCGGGGGTCACCTACGAGCAGTACTTC	CASSFPGVTYEQYF
.	12	TRBV28	TRBJ2-3	.	TGTGCCAGCAGTCTCAGGGGTGATACGCAGTATTTT	CASSLRGDTQYF
.	15	TRBV11-2	TRBJ1-5	.	TGTGCCAGCAGCCTCGGCGGGGGGGTGTGGCAGCCCCAGCATTTT	CASSLGGGVWQPQHF
.	14	TRBV28	TRBJ1-1	.	TGTGCCAGCAGCCCGTCGGCTAGACACACTGAAGCTTTCTTT	CASSPSARHTEAFF
.	15	TRBV19	TRBJ1-1	TRBD1	TGTGCCAGTAGTCTCCGGACAGGGGGCTTCGCTGAAGCTTTCTTT	CASSLRTGGFAEAFF
.	15	TRBV28	TRBJ2-1	.	TGTGCCAGCAGTAGGGGAGGTAGCTCCTACAATGAGCAGTTCTTC	CASSRGGSSYNEQFF
.	17	TRBV5-6	TRBJ2-6	.	TGTGCCAGCAGCATCCGGGGATTCGGCGCTGGGGCCAACGTCCTGACTTTC	CASSIRGFGAGANVLTF
few	14	TRBV30	TRBJ1-1	.	TGTGCCTGGAGTGGGGGAACAGGGAACACTGAAGCTTTCTTT	CAWSGGTGNTEAFF
.	17	TRBV27	TRBJ2-7	TRBD1	TGTGCCAGCAGTTCCTACGAATTGGACAGGCAAGCGTCCGAGCAGTACTTC	CASSSYELDRQASEQYF
few	13	TRBV2	TRBJ1-4	TRBD1	TGTGCCAGCTGTGAACAGGGGAGGGAAAAACTGTTTTTT	CASCEQGREKLFF
.	16	TRBV10-3	TRBJ2-3	.	TGTGCCATCAGTGCAGATTCTAGGGTCGTCACAGATACGCAGTATTTT	CAISADSRVVTDTQYF
.	15	TRBV6-5	TRBJ1-6	.	TGTGCCAGCAGTGCACCGAACCTCTATAATTCACCCCTCCACTTT	CASSAPNLYNSPLHF
few	13	TRBV9	TRBJ1-2	.	TGTGCCAGCAGCCCACCCGGCGCGATGCACTGCACCTTC	CASSPPGAMHCTF
.	15	TRBV5-1	TRBJ1-2	TRBD1	TGCGCCAGCAGCCAAGACAGGGGGCTCGACTATGGCTACACCTTC	CASSQDRGLDYGYTF
.	16	TRBV9	TRBJ2-7	.	TGTGCCAGCAGCCCCGGACCCGGGACATCCAACCACGAGCAGTACTTC	CASSPGPGTSNHEQYF
.	14	TRBV19	TRBJ1-4	.	TGTGCCAGTGACCCGGGACTCAATCATGAAAAACTGTTTTTT	CASDPGLNHEKLFF
.	16	TRBV7-8	TRBJ2-7	.	TGTGCCAGCAGCTTAGCCTTAACCGGGCTCGATATAGAGCAGTACTTC	CASSLALTGLDIEQYF
few	12	TRBV2	TRBJ1-4	TRBD1	TGTGCCAGCGCGGGACAGGGAGAAAAACTGTTTTTT	CASAGQGEKLFF
.	15	TRBV7-3	TRBJ2-7	.	TGTGCCAGCAGCCCGACGGGACCCCTCGACTACGAGCAGTACTTC	CASSPTGPLDYEQYF
.	12	TRBV10-3	TRBJ2-7	.	TGTGCCATCAGTGAGTCTGCCTACGAGCAGTACTTC	CAISESAYEQYF
.	13	TRBV5-4	TRBJ2-5	TRBD1	TGTGCCAGCAGCATAACAGGGGTGGAGACCCAGTACTTC	CASSITGVETQYF
.	14	TRBV6-1	TRBJ1-4	.	TGTGCCAGCGTTAGGGGGGATGTTAATGAAAAACTGTTTTTT	CASVRGDVNEKLFF
.	15	TRBV19	TRBJ2-5	TRBD1	TGTGCCAGTAGCATTAGGGGGACAGGGGAAGAGACCCAGTACTTC	CASSIRGTGEETQYF
.	11	TRBV7-2	TRBJ2-1	.	TGTGCCAGCAGCCCCTCGAGTGAGCAGTTCTTC	CASSPSSEQFF
.	16	TRBV11-2	TRBJ2-1	TRBD2	TGTGCCAGCAGCTTTGGAGCGGGAGGATACTACAATGAGCAGTTCTTC	CASSFGAGGYYNEQFF
.	14	TRBV10-2	TRBJ2-7	TRBD1	TGCGCCAGCAGTGTGCGGGACAGGGGTCACGAGCAGTACTTC	CASSVRDRGHEQYF
few	15	TRBV6-6	TRBJ1-5	.	TGTGCCAGCAGTCTCCATGGGGGAAGCAATCAGCCCCAGCATTTT	CASSLHGGSNQPQHF
.	16	TRBV4-3	TRBJ1-5	.	TGCGCCAGCAGCCAAGAGATAGCAGGGAGCGATCAGCCCCAGCATTTT	CASSQEIAGSDQPQHF
.	14	TRBV2	TRBJ1-4	TRBD1	TGTGCCAGCAAGCAGGGGGCAACTAATGAAAAACTGTTTTTT	CASKQGATNEKLFF
.	15	TRBV5-1	TRBJ2-2	TRBD1	TGCGCCAGCAGCACCGACAGGGGAGGCACCGGGGAGCTGTTTTTT	CASSTDRGGTGELFF
.	17	TRBV18	TRBJ2-1	TRBD2	TGTGCCAGCTCCCGGACTAGCGGGAGGGGCCCCTACAATGAGCAGTTCTTC	CASSRTSGRGPYNEQFF
.	13	TRBV11-2	TRBJ1-1	.	TGTGCCAGCAGCTTAGGCGAAAGCACTGAAGCTTTCTTT	CASSLGESTEAFF
.	16	TRBV5-1	TRBJ1-6	TRBD1	TGCGCCAGCAGCCCAACCACCGGGACAGGCGGTCGACCCCTCCACTTT	CASSPTTGTGGRPLHF
.	12	TRBV30	TRBJ1-4	TRBD1	TGTGCCGGCAGGGCAGGGGGTGAAAAACTGTTTTTT	CAGRAGGEKLFF
.	14	TRBV4-2	TRBJ2-3	.	TGTGCCAGCAGCCCAGAGGGCGGCACAGATACGCAGTATTTT	CASSPEGGTDTQYF
once	17	TRBV1	TRBJ1-1	.	TGCACCAGCAGCCAAGATGTTACAGGGGGTGGGAACACTGAAGCTTTCTTT	CTSSQDVTGGGNTEAFF
.	13	TRBV9	TRBJ2-3	TRBD2	TGTGCCAGCGGGACTAGCGGCACAGATACGCAGTATTTT	CASGTSGTDTQYF
.	15	TRBV27	TRBJ1-6	TRBD1	TGTGCCAGCAGTCCCAGGGGGACGGCGGGTTCACCCCTCCACTTT	CASSPRGTAGSPLHF
once	15	TRBV18	TRBJ2-1	TRBD2	TGTGCCAGCTCACCCCCGGGGAGGGGACCGAATGAGCAGTTCTTC	CASSPPGRGPNEQFF
.	14	TRBV28	TRBJ1-6	.	TGTGCCAGCACCAATCAACAGGGACGTTCACCCCTCCACTTT	CASTNQQGRSPLHF
.	15	TRBV5-6	TRBJ1-1	.	TGTGCCAGCAGCTTGGAGAGGGGTAAAGGGACTGAAGCTTTCTTT	CASSLERGKGTEAFF
few	14	TRBV2	TRBJ2-7	TRBD2	TGTGCCAGCAGCTCTAGCGGGAGCACCTACGAGCAGTACTTC	CASSSSGSTYEQYF